This T cell receptor (beta chain) was recorded in a study of blood T cell repertoires in COVID-19. Study context: Acute-phase and convalescent COVID-19 samples originated in the United States, Italy and Spain. The analysed material was cDNA or gDNA that came from T cells, B-cell-depleted T cells, or PBMCs.

The germline gives CDR1 SGHVS, CDR2 FQNEAQ. There are 13 residues in the CDR3. Trimming cost V 5 bases and J 9 bases, with 17 bases left between them. Original analysis: Reference gene primer amplification gave nucleated cell count estimates. Produced via immunoSEQ multiplex PCR; TCRdb's table is partial and in-frame only. That table is the source of V, J and clone size, and D and trimming were worked out from the DNA. The table lists some 74,000 clones, roughly three quarters of them singletons. Sequencing was carried out using peripheral blood. This clonotype was obtained from a human donor in a cohort sampled during active COVID-19. This chain links TRBV7-8 with TRBJ2-7, with D possibly matching TRBD1 (7 bases). In nucleotides, the CDR3 is TGTGCCAGCAGCGCGGGGACAGCGAGGGGGCAGTACTTC. It translates to CASSAGTARGQYF.